These T cell receptor beta chains were read from a single sample in a study of shared clonotypes between healthy human individuals. Repertoires were generated with immunoSEQ multiplex PCR, while TCRdb's copy carries only in-frame clones and drops some. The table records some 2 million clones, 85% to 95% of them present only once. The sequencing input was naive CD4+ T cells sorted from blood. The receptor set was obtained from a man aged 18 to 29 in good health. Both conserved end residues are part of each CDR3. A D gene is named only where the DNA matches it firmly. Where a row states a size, it is once, few, many or the class of an expanded clone; other rows omit it.

clone size: NA
V gene: TRBV7-2
D gene: NA
J gene: TRBJ2-3
CDR3 protein: CASSSRPSATDTQYF
CDR3 DNA: TGTGCCAGCAGCTCCCGCCCCTCCGCCACAGATACGCAGTATTTT

clone size: NA
V gene: TRBV30
D gene: TRBD1
J gene: TRBJ1-4
CDR3 protein: CAWSGQTGPNEKLFF
CDR3 DNA: TGTGCCTGGAGTGGCCAGACAGGGCCTAATGAAAAACTGTTTTTT

clone size: NA
V gene: TRBV2
D gene: NA
J gene: TRBJ2-7
CDR3 protein: CASSQSGSSSYEQYF
CDR3 DNA: TGTGCCAGCAGCCAATCGGGCAGCAGCTCCTACGAGCAGTACTTC

clone size: NA
V gene: TRBV30
D gene: NA
J gene: TRBJ2-7
CDR3 protein: CAWSVSFSYEQYF
CDR3 DNA: TGTGCCTGGAGTGTAAGCTTCTCCTACGAGCAGTACTTC

clone size: NA
V gene: TRBV6-5
D gene: NA
J gene: TRBJ2-7
CDR3 protein: CASGRYEQYF
CDR3 DNA: TGTGCCAGTGGCCGCTACGAGCAGTACTTC

clone size: NA
V gene: TRBV25-1
D gene: NA
J gene: TRBJ2-7
CDR3 protein: CASSGVVGEQYF
CDR3 DNA: TGTGCCAGCAGTGGGGTCGTGGGGGAGCAGTACTTC

clone size: NA
V gene: TRBV9
D gene: TRBD1
J gene: TRBJ1-3
CDR3 protein: CASSPLGGQLAGNTIYF
CDR3 DNA: TGTGCCAGCAGCCCTCTAGGGGGACAGTTGGCTGGAAACACCATATATTTT

clone size: NA
V gene: TRBV7-8
D gene: NA
J gene: TRBJ1-1
CDR3 protein: CASSLGEQGVTEAFF
CDR3 DNA: TGTGCCAGCAGCTTAGGAGAACAGGGTGTAACTGAAGCTTTCTTT

clone size: NA
V gene: TRBV7-2
D gene: NA
J gene: TRBJ2-3
CDR3 protein: CASSLQGFGTDTQYF
CDR3 DNA: TGTGCCAGCAGCTTACAGGGGTTCGGGACAGATACGCAGTATTTT

clone size: NA
V gene: TRBV28
D gene: NA
J gene: TRBJ1-3
CDR3 protein: CATDGGVALGNTIYF
CDR3 DNA: TGTGCCACCGATGGGGGGGTGGCTCTTGGAAACACCATATATTTT

clone size: NA
V gene: TRBV7-6
D gene: TRBD2
J gene: TRBJ2-1
CDR3 protein: CASSPGTSGRYNEQFF
CDR3 DNA: TGTGCCAGCAGCCCGGGGACTAGCGGTCGATACAATGAGCAGTTCTTC

clone size: once
V gene: TRBV30
D gene: NA
J gene: TRBJ1-1
CDR3 protein: CAWSVVPGSTEAFF
CDR3 DNA: TGTGCCTGGAGTGTAGTCCCAGGGAGCACTGAAGCTTTCTTT

clone size: NA
V gene: TRBV10-3
D gene: NA
J gene: TRBJ2-5
CDR3 protein: CAIGAGLGETQYF
CDR3 DNA: TGTGCCATCGGGGCAGGCCTCGGAGAGACCCAGTACTTC

clone size: NA
V gene: TRBV2
D gene: NA
J gene: TRBJ1-4
CDR3 protein: CASSEGGPEEKLFF
CDR3 DNA: TGTGCCAGCAGTGAGGGGGGGCCGGAAGAAAAACTGTTTTTT

clone size: NA
V gene: TRBV6-1
D gene: NA
J gene: TRBJ2-7
CDR3 protein: CASTPSGHNEQYF
CDR3 DNA: TGTGCCAGCACCCCGTCAGGACATAACGAGCAGTACTTC